What follows are 30 T cell receptor beta chains derived from one specimen sequenced in a study of post-analysis software for immune sequencing data. Study-wide results and limits: Controls showed lower frequencies than patients for five TRBV segments, and TRBV5-6, TRBV5-1 and TRBV20-1 were among these.

The authors incorporated unique molecular identifiers into the TCR beta cDNA libraries. Each CDR3 protein is one row after TCRdb ran MiXCR on the PCR reads. The sample holds about 460,000 distinct CDR3 sequences, roughly 45% seen once. These receptors have no identified antigens. Sequenced material: blood. These receptors were taken from a girl aged 10-17 years with multiple sclerosis.

The count of this clonotype is one. The CDR3 DNA follows: TGTGCCAGCAGTTCCCTATCCACCTACTCTAGCACAGATACGCAGTATTTT. Its protein is CASSSLSTYSSTDTQYF. This chain uses TRBV12-3 or TRBV12-4 with TRBJ2-3; D gene unclear. The V gene lost 4 bases and the J gene lost 0 bases, with 17 bases spanning the gap. The CDR3 covers 17 residues.

This rearrangement joins TRBV28 to TRBJ1-5, with D maybe TRBD1 (6 bases). The V and J ends lost 6 bases and 7 bases respectively, with 10 bases between them. The CDR3 extends over 12 amino acids. The germline V gene has CDR1 MDHEN and CDR2 SYDVKM. CDR3 loop: CASSRDIQPQHF. CDR3 in DNA: TGTGCCAGCAGCCGGGACATCCAGCCCCAGCATTTT.

The rearrangement uses TRBV20-1 and TRBJ2-1, with D maybe TRBD2 (7 bases). The end of the DNA is better explained by TRBJ2-7, so the J call may be wrong. The germline CDR1 and CDR2 sequences are DFQATT and SNEGSKA (reference sequence). The CDR3 runs 14 residues. The CDR3 sequence: CSARGAGDSYEQYF. The CDR3 DNA is TGCAGTGCTAGGGGGGCGGGGGACTCCTACGAGCAGTACTTC.

This clonotype was observed a few times. The rearrangement uses TRBV20-1 and TRBJ2-7, with 7 bases that match TRBD2. V gave up 6 bases and J gave up 1 base; unmatched junction bases: 6. CDR3 length equals 13 residues. CDR1 and CDR2 from the germline V gene are DFQATT and SNEGSKA (reference sequence). The CDR3 here is CSAPPAGSYEQYF. CDR3 DNA sequence: TGCAGTGCCCCCCCAGCGGGGTCCTACGAGCAGTACTTC.

The CDR3 reads CSARAGGVFQAYEQYF. The CDR3 DNA follows: TGCAGTGCTAGAGCCGGGGGGGTGTTTCAAGCCTACGAGCAGTACTTC. This chain uses TRBV20-1 with TRBJ2-7; 8 bases line up with TRBD2. With 1 base clipped from V and 2 bases from J, the junction kept 10 bases outside the gene matches. The length of the CDR3 is 16 residues. Germline V lookup: CDR1 DFQATT, CDR2 SNEGSKA (reference sequence).

This clonotype was observed a handful of times. The chain combines TRBV10-2 with TRBJ2-7; D is unclear. The CDR3 spans 13 residues. Deletions cut 3 bases from V and 2 bases from J, with 8 bases between. The germline V gene has CDR1 WSHSY and CDR2 SAAADI. The CDR3 region is CASSDTSAYEQYF. The CDR3 nucleotides are TGCGCCAGCAGTGATACGTCAGCCTACGAGCAGTACTTC.

V gene TRBV6-2 or TRBV6-3 combines with J gene TRBJ2-7, with TRBD2 matching over 7 bases. CDR1 and CDR2 (germline): MNHEY, SVGEGT. V lost 0 bases, J lost 0 bases, and 5 bases stayed unmatched. This CDR3 has 16 residues. The CDR3 DNA reads TGTGCCAGCAGTTACTCTTCTCCTAGCGGCTCCTACGAGCAGTACTTC. It translates to CASSYSSPSGSYEQYF.

This clonotype has more than one count but fewer than ten. The CDR3 sequence: CASSYATGLLGGYTF. For the CDR3, the DNA is TGTGCCAGCAGTTATGCTACCGGGTTGTTGGGTGGCTACACCTTC. The rearrangement joins TRBV6-5 to TRBJ1-2; D not resolved. Between the trimmed V and J ends, which lost 3 bases and 7 bases, there was a span of 18 bases. Germline V gene sequence: CDR1 MNHEY, CDR2 SVGAGI. The CDR3 contains 15 residues.

This chain links TRBV29-1 with TRBJ1-3, with unresolved D. The germline CDR1 and CDR2 sequences are SQVTM and ANQGSEA. The V gene lost 1 base and the J gene lost 3 bases, with 13 bases spanning the gap. This CDR3 contains 15 residues. CDR3 sequence (DNA): TGCAGCGTTGAAGGATTTACCAACCGTGGAAACACCATATATTTT. Translation: CSVEGFTNRGNTIYF. Drawing the rest from reference TRBV29-1 and TRBJ1-3, the complete variable domain is SAVISQKPSRDICQRGTSLTIQCQVDSQVTMMFWYRQQPGQSLTLIATANQGSEATYESGFVIDKFPISRPNLTFSTLTVSNMSPEDSSIYLCSVEGFTNRGNTIYFGEGSWLTVV.

The chain carries TRBV12-3 or TRBV12-4 and TRBJ2-5, with D possibly being TRBD1 (8 bases). CDR3 length: 15 amino acids. V lost 2 bases, J lost 11 bases, and 21 bases lay in between. CDR3 DNA: TGTGCCAGCAGTTTATACCGTACAGGGGGGGACAAGCAGTACTTC. This codes for CASSLYRTGGDKQYF.

A few counts support this clonotype. V and J are TRBV5-1 and TRBJ2-5, with 9 bases identical to TRBD1. V trimming: 6 bases; J trimming: 2 bases; junction bases outside the gene matches: 11. The germline V gene has CDR1 SGHRS and CDR2 YFSETQ. This CDR3 is 16 amino acids long. The CDR3 sequence is CASTKGQGRFQETQYF. CDR3 DNA sequence: TGCGCCAGCACCAAGGGACAGGGACGATTTCAAGAGACCCAGTACTTC.

This chain uses TRBV28 with TRBJ2-3, with a weak D call TRBD2 (5 bases). CDR3 length: 16 amino acids. With 2 bases removed from V and 0 bases from J, the gap between germline ends came to 12 bases. Germline loops: CDR1 MDHEN, CDR2 SYDVKM. DNA for the CDR3: TGTGCCAGCAGTTTAATGACGGTAGCGAGCACAGATACGCAGTATTTT. Residues: CASSLMTVASTDTQYF.

This clonotype has just a few counts. The genes are TRBV5-1 and TRBJ2-3; 9 nucleotides align to TRBD1. CDR3 length: 15 residues. Germline V gives CDR1 SGHRS, CDR2 YFSETQ. V lost 7 bases and J lost 3; bases outside the gene matches: 9. This CDR3 is CASERGQGQTDTQYF. Here the CDR3 DNA reads TGCGCCAGCGAACGTGGACAGGGGCAGACAGATACGCAGTATTTT.

The table lists this clonotype with a few counts. The chain is built from TRBV6-5 and TRBJ2-1; 13 positions agree with TRBD2. The CDR3 loop spans 17 amino acids. Per the germline V gene, CDR1 is MNHEY and CDR2 is SVGAGI. V lost 2 bases to trimming and J lost 5 bases; unmatched junction nucleotides: 6. The CDR3 loop reads CASSYGTSGIRDNEQFF. For the CDR3, the DNA is TGTGCCAGCAGTTACGGGACTAGCGGGATTCGAGACAATGAGCAGTTCTTC.

V gene TRBV12-3 or TRBV12-4 combines with J gene TRBJ1-5, with a weak D call TRBD1 (5 bases). Trimming took 3 bases from V and 8 from J, leaving 8 bases between them. This CDR3 contains 12 residues. CDR3 in DNA: TGTGCCAGCAGTTTTAAAGGGGAGCCCCAGCATTTT. Residues: CASSFKGEPQHF.

The chain is built from TRBV5-1 and TRBJ2-1, with 11 bases lining up with TRBD1. With 2 bases clipped from V and 2 bases from J, the junction kept 3 bases outside the gene matches. Germline CDR1 and CDR2: SGHRS and YFSETQ. The CDR3 is made up of 16 amino acids. The CDR3 coding sequence is TGCGCCAGCAGCTTAAGGACAGGGGGCACCTACAATGAGCAGTTCTTC. The encoded protein is CASSLRTGGTYNEQFF.

The chain combines TRBV20-1 with TRBJ2-5, with 8 bases identical to TRBD1. V dropped 1 base and J dropped 3; count of bases not matched to a gene: 10. This CDR3 is built from 16 residues. Germline assignment: CDR1 DFQATT and CDR2 SNEGSKA (reference sequence). CDR3 loop: CSARVPGGALKETQYF. In DNA form, the CDR3 reads TGCAGTGCTAGAGTGCCAGGGGGCGCCCTAAAAGAGACCCAGTACTTC.

This clonotype has at least ten counts. The rearrangement links TRBV27 to TRBJ2-7; 13 bases line up with TRBD2. The length of the CDR3 is 14 residues. V shed 5 bases, J shed 4 bases, and the junction held 2 bases outside the gene matches. Germline V gene data show CDR1 as MNHEY and CDR2 as SMNVEV (reference sequence). The CDR3 region has the DNA TGTGCCAGCAGTCAGACTAGCGGGAGGTACGAGCAGTACTTC. This gives the protein CASSQTSGRYEQYF.

This chain links TRBV7-2 with TRBJ2-3, with 8 positions matching TRBD1. Germline V gene sequence: CDR1 SGHTA, CDR2 FQGNSA. The CDR3 loop spans 14 amino acids. V was clipped by 4 bases and J by 7 bases; unmatched bases: 7. DNA of the CDR3: TGTGCCAGCAGCTCAGACAGGGGCTTAAATACGCAGTATTTT. Amino acid sequence: CASSSDRGLNTQYF.

This chain connects TRBV6-1 to TRBJ1-2, with D perhaps matching TRBD1 (6 bases). V gave up 1 base and J gave up 8 bases, with 11 bases separating them. This CDR3 is 13 amino acids long. Germline V CDR1 and CDR2: MNHNS, SASEGT. The CDR3 loop is CASSEDTRGGYTF. The CDR3 DNA follows: TGTGCCAGCAGTGAAGACACCAGGGGAGGCTACACCTTC.

The chain couples TRBV6-1 to TRBJ2-5, with D uncertain. The ends were cut back, 5 bases at V and 6 bases at J, with 13 bases in the middle. The germline V gene encodes CDR1 MNHNS and CDR2 SASEGT. CDR3 length: 13 residues. The CDR3 nucleotides read TGTGCCAGCAGTTCAGAGCACGGGCAGACCCAGTACTTC. It encodes CASSSEHGQTQYF.

This clonotype has a handful of counts. The chain uses TRBV7-2 and TRBJ1-2, with 9 nucleotides matching TRBD1. The V gene end was trimmed by 6 bases and the J gene end by 5 bases; junction bases not matched to a gene: 13. This CDR3 is 16 amino acids long. Germline-derived CDR1 and CDR2 are SGHTA and FQGNSA. This CDR3 is CASSLTADRGVYGYTF. CDR3 nucleotides: TGTGCCAGCAGTTTAACTGCGGACAGGGGAGTATATGGCTACACCTTC.

The rearrangement uses TRBV20-1 and TRBJ1-4; D is unresolved. There are 14 residues in the CDR3. Looked up from germline, CDR1 is DFQATT and CDR2 is SNEGSKA (reference sequence). Trimming removed 6 bases at V and 0 bases at J, with 11 bases between. The CDR3 reads CSAAHDATNEKLFF. CDR3 nucleotides: TGCAGTGCCGCTCATGACGCAACTAATGAAAAACTGTTTTTT.

This clonotype was recorded a few times. V gene TRBV7-2 combines with J gene TRBJ2-7; 9 nucleotides match TRBD2. Germline V CDR1 and CDR2: SGHTA, FQGNSA. V was clipped by 8 bases and J by 4 bases; unmatched bases: 15. This CDR3 comprises 16 residues. The DNA for the CDR3 is TGTGCCAGCCGCCTTGGGGGGCGGGAGGGCCGATACGAGCAGTACTTC. Amino acids: CASRLGGREGRYEQYF.

With regard to this clonotype: Sequence at one end of the junction differs from germline and may be a read error. This rearrangement joins TRBV4-1 to TRBJ2-5; 7 nucleotides match TRBD1. The J call may not be correct, given that the DNA end is closer to TRBJ2-7. This CDR3 has 14 residues. Germline CDR1 MGHRA, CDR2 YSYEKL. The CDR3 spells CASSLGTDSCEQYF. Here the CDR3 DNA reads TGCGCCAGCAGCCTCGGGACAGACTCCTGCGAGCAGTACTTC.

The chain joins TRBV15 to TRBJ2-7; 14 bases are a match to TRBD2. V gave up 0 bases and J gave up 4 bases; unmatched junction bases: 2. Per germline, CDR1 LNHNV and CDR2 YYDKDF (reference sequence). This CDR3 contains 16 residues. The CDR3: CATSRDRLAGGYEQYF. CDR3 nucleotide sequence: TGTGCCACCAGCAGAGACAGACTAGCGGGAGGGTACGAGCAGTACTTC. Full variable domain (rest looked up from reference TRBV15 and TRBJ2-7): DAMVIQNPRYQVTQFGKPVTLSCSQTLNHNVMYWYQQKSSQAPKLLFHYYDKDFNNEADTPDNFQSRRPNTSFCFLDIRSPGLGDTAMYLCATSRDRLAGGYEQYFGPGTRLTVT.

V and J are TRBV29-1 and TRBJ2-3; possibly TRBD2 for D (5 bases). Trimming pared 7 bases from V and 2 bases from J, leaving 13 bases between. CDR1 is SQVTM, CDR2 ANQGSEA, per germline. This CDR3 contains 13 residues. CDR3 residues: CSASWRATDTQYF. CDR3 nucleotides: TGCAGCGCGAGTTGGCGGGCCACAGATACGCAGTATTTT.

The rearrangement uses TRBV7-3 and TRBJ1-1; D not certain. The germline V gene has CDR1 SGHTA and CDR2 FQGTGA. V lost 5 bases, J lost 4 bases, and 14 bases lay in between. This CDR3 is 14 amino acids long. The CDR3 coding sequence is TGTGCCAGCAGCCCCGAGTTGGAGAGCACTGAAGCTTTCTTT. The encoded protein is CASSPELESTEAFF.

V is TRBV7-9 and J is TRBJ1-2; possibly TRBD1 for D (5 bases). Germline V gene data show CDR1 as SEHNR and CDR2 as FQNEAQ (reference sequence). Trimming pared 5 bases from V and 6 bases from J, leaving 13 bases between. CDR3 length: 13 residues. The chain's CDR3 is CASSLGAADGYTF. The CDR3 DNA sequence: TGTGCCAGCAGCCTTGGGGCGGCCGATGGCTACACCTTC.

The rearrangement joins TRBV5-4 to TRBJ2-5; TRBD1 matches 12 bases. J was trimmed by 5 bases and V by 0 bases; bases with no gene match: 8. The CDR3 consists of 17 residues. Germline CDR1 is SGHNT and CDR2 is YYREEE (reference sequence). Written as DNA, the CDR3 is TGTGCCAGCAGCTTGGGGGGTGGGACAGGGGGCAAGGAGACCCAGTACTTC. Translation gives CASSLGGGTGGKETQYF.